Given below is one T cell receptor beta chain in context. A few counts support this clone. What this receptor recognizes is not known. No clone much larger than this one lies a single base away; base qualities are absent. Taken from cysteine to phenylalanine, the CDR3 has 17 residues. CDR3 DNA is the only sequence kept; it has 51 bases, read in frame from the first base. From the germline V gene, CDR1 is SGHVS and CDR2 is FQNEAQ. Trimmed from V: 1 base; trimmed from J: 2 bases; junction bases lacking a gene match: 8. This sample is part of a study of cytomegalovirus exposure and HLA in healthy donors (dated by TCRdb to the late 2010s). As for the study more broadly: In an earlier analysis of 450 to 750 of the donors, under 300 Gb of sequence data and 90 million to 120 million unique TCR beta sequences from 150 million to 200 million T cells were reported. An early release that covered fewer than 800 HLA-typed donors contained 250 to 350 gigabases of sequencing data and about 93 million unique TCR sequences. Of the roughly 390 genotyped donors, roughly 76% were placed in the genetic ancestry cluster associated with self-reported Caucasian donors. The study aimed to test whether signatures of past pathogen exposure could be identified by cataloging public T cell receptors. The study profiled the T cell repertoires of about 720 subjects by immunosequencing and related them to cytomegalovirus serostatus. Along with the roughly 610-subject first cohort, a separate validation cohort of about 110 different subjects was used. The study combined high-throughput TCR immunosequencing, statistical association of individual TCRs with disease status, and machine learning to predict cytomegalovirus infection status. A later analysis re-analyzed previously published TCR beta repertoires from hundreds of donors and added high-resolution HLA genotyping to study TCR occurrence patterns. In the later analysis, no new phenotypic data were used to find candidate immune exposures; instead, reliance was placed on TCR beta sequences and their occurrence across donors. To decide whether each TCR beta V gene segment behaved as functional or pseudogenic, an earlier analysis of 587 of the donors relied on high-throughput TCR beta sequencing. Alongside the repertoire data, information on donor age, sex, ethnicity and CMV serostatus was compiled. A later genetic analysis used genome-wide SNP genotypes for about three fifths of the 666 donors, treating that subset as a discovery cohort. Every repertoire in the discovery cohort had been generated on one and the same sequencing platform. Class I and class II HLA loci were covered by the typing at four-digit resolution. The number of typed donors differed by locus: roughly 629-640 for A, B, C, DRB1 and DQB1; 522 for DQA1; around 610 for DPA1; and about 450 for DPB1. Four to six DR-DQ haplotypes were handled as single units for association and clustering because linkage in the cohort was strong. Among roughly 400 genotyped donors of the cohort, an average of approximately 240,000 unique TCR beta nucleotide sequences was sequenced per donor, of which about 19% were non-productive.

The protocol used for the library was the immunoSEQ multiplex PCR assay. A mixture of 60 forward primers for TCR Vbeta segments and 13 reverse primers for TCR Jbeta segments was used in the multiplex PCR. The CDR3 region of rearranged TCR beta genes was amplified from genomic DNA by a multiplex PCR assay. On the Illumina HiSeq System, the amplified TCR beta libraries were sequenced as 87-base-pair reads. For the original study's pipeline: A later analysis counted tens of millions of unique TCR beta chains across the 650 to 800 repertoires, and 9.5 million to 11 million of these chains were shared by at least two donors. Raw reads were error-corrected and collapsed into unique sequences with a nearest-neighbor algorithm that merged closely related sequences to remove PCR and sequencing errors. CDR3 sequences were aligned to IMGT reference sequences to assign V, D and J gene segments. For a sequence to be retained, a match of at least six nucleotides to both a V gene segment and a J gene segment was required. A rearrangement counted as productive if the CDR3 had no stop codons and remained in frame with V and J, and every other rearrangement counted as non-productive. Following IMGT convention, CDR3 was defined as the stretch from the second conserved V-encoded cysteine up to the conserved J-encoded phenylalanine. The earlier analysis of some 600 of the donors excluded sequences that lacked an unambiguous match to a single V gene segment. In an earlier analysis of approximately 590 of the donors, a V segment was called functional when productive rearrangements were above 56.7%, and segregating when the standard deviation between donors exceeded 5%. A statistical classification framework was developed to diagnose cytomegalovirus status using the catalog of TCR beta chain sequences. A later analysis assigned V and J genes by comparing TCR nucleotide sequences with IMGT/GENE-DB human TR gene sequences. The TCRdist pipeline was used in a later analysis to assign CDR3 sequences and most-parsimonious VDJ recombination scenarios. In a later analysis, each TCR beta chain was defined by its CDR3 amino acid sequence together with its V-gene family, and reads lacking a unique V-gene family were excluded. As a way to deal with suspected cross-contamination and a sequencing artifact, a later analysis dropped under 600 nucleotide sequences that were highly shared and had low generation probability. In a later analysis, a clonal expansion index was calculated for each public chain from normalized within-repertoire ranks of inferred template counts. In a later analysis, generation probabilities were computed with a VDJ recombination model fitted to out-of-frame rearrangements, and the resulting probabilities were checked against IGoR. A later analysis scored TCR-TCR, TCR-HLA and TCR-CMV co-occurrence with hypergeometric tests, applying a repertoire-size bias correction to TCR pairs. A later analysis estimated false discovery rates by permuting HLA or CMV assignments 20 times. In a later analysis, co-occurring TCRs were grouped using DBSCAN, and TCRdist sequence similarity was added for clustering within HLA-allele-positive subsets. Co-occurrence clustering excluded repertoires with fewer than 30,000 or more than 120,000 public chains, plus five with anomalous nucleotide sharing. The immuneACCESS repertoire file appears here via TCRdb, limited to in-frame rearrangements. These files lack a portion of the clones; in checked studies, under half of the deficit traces to unresolved V genes, and the cause of the others is not known. From that table come the V and J calls and clone size; the DNA was used to work out D and trimming. This sample comprises 100,000 or so clones, around three quarters of them detected only once. 2% to 2.5% of the sample rests with the top ten.

The cohort comprised hundreds of healthy bone marrow donors. Cohort members were all nominally healthy when sampled, although unrecorded immune exposures were likely present. Of the 666 cohort members, more than 250 had a positive CMV serostatus and roughly 370 had a negative one, while no CMV serostatus was recorded for the donor. A peripheral blood sample was provided by each donor, and peripheral blood mononuclear cells were used for TCR beta sequencing. Genomic DNA extraction from the blood cell samples was performed with the Qiagen DNeasy Blood Extraction Kit. Summary of the overall study and its limitations: In both the original and validation cohorts, the classifier was reported to diagnose cytomegalovirus status with high specificity and sensitivity. According to a later genetic analysis, donors in an Asian-associated ancestry cluster had fewer N-insertions in productive TCRs than the approximately 690-donor mean. A cluster of highly shared sequence variants was judged likely to be a technical artifact of the sequencing pipeline. Presence/absence analyses assumed roughly uniform sequencing depth across donors, an assumption that may not hold. A later analysis reported that several top co-occurrence clusters appeared linked to parvovirus B19, influenza, CMV and Epstein-Barr virus. The study listed 170 or so TCR beta chains as associated with cytomegalovirus. When HLA alleles, especially DR and DQ, strongly co-occurred, TCR associations were difficult to assign to individual alleles. Because HLA typing was missing for some donors at each locus, association tests included only the typed subset. Correlated functional status among segregating V segments might be attributable to linkage disequilibrium, but an unknown experimental factor could not be ruled out. In this cohort, only TCR beta chains were sequenced, and detectable features were limited by the absence of alpha or paired-chain data. Some IMGT-functional V segments, including TRBV6-2 and TRBV6-3, could not be distinguished by the 87-base-pair reads and were therefore excluded. A later analysis associated about 17,000 TCR beta sequences with specific HLA alleles at a false discovery rate of 0.05. According to the authors, the approach could potentially be generalized to other disease states and immunological phenotypes. According to a later analysis, most CMV-associated TCR beta chains appeared to be HLA-restricted, and the HLA associations seemed to be driven largely by CMV exposure. In a later genetic analysis, a missense DCLRE1C variant was associated with V-gene and J-gene trimming of TCR beta chains, and the association was replicated in an independent cohort. Across donors, most TCR sequences were observed very rarely, whereas some public TCRs were present in many individuals. In a later analysis, HLA-associated TCR beta chains showed more clonal expansion and lower generation probabilities than non-associated chains that were equally common. A further reported finding was that TCR beta sequences accurately predicted the HLA-A and HLA-B alleles for most subjects in the first cohort. In vitro tests confirmed that three of the cytomegalovirus-associated TCR beta chains recognize cytomegalovirus antigens. Because counts were too low, 15 to 20 rarely observed V segments, including chromosome 9 orphons, were excluded from the earlier analysis of roughly 580 of the donors. In an earlier analysis of about 550 of the donors, most TCR beta V segments were observed in productive rearrangements about 87% or about 30% of the time, broadly matching IMGT annotations. In a later analysis, TCR association rates were found to vary across HLA loci, with the most associated TCRs seen for DRB1 alleles and the fewest for HLA-C alleles. Immune exposure information for the cohort was limited to CMV serostatus.

Sequencing was done on a sample of PBMCs. The receptor's source is a human donor in good health. The rearrangement combines TRBV7-8 with TRBJ2-1; 7 bases in the junction line up with TRBD2. The base sequence is TGTGCCAGCAGCTTAGGGGCGGGGGTGCCCCCCTACAATGAGCAGTTCTTC. This is translated as CASSLGAGVPPYNEQFF.